This paragraph reports one T cell receptor (beta chain). The data were taken from a study of blood T cell repertoires in COVID-19. V shed 9 bases, J shed 9 bases, and the junction held 5 bases outside the gene matches. Germline values: CDR1 SNHLY, CDR2 FYNNEI. This CDR3 comprises 13 residues. Here immunoSEQ multiplex PCR was the method, and the copy in TCRdb shows in-frame clones only, minus some. The sample consists of approximately 280,000 clones, roughly nine tenths of them appearing once. V is TRBV2 and J is TRBJ2-1; 13 bases map to TRBD2. This receptor was taken from a woman aged 18-29 years who had recovered from COVID-19. Sequenced: PBMCs or T cells enriched from blood (not recorded which). CDR3 coding DNA: TGTGCCAGGAACGGACTAGCGGGAGTTGAGCAGTTCTTC. This codes for CARNGLAGVEQFF. Variable domain in full (rest from reference TRBV2 and TRBJ2-1): EPEVTQTPSHQVTQMGQEVILRCVPISNHLYFYWYRQILGQKVEFLVSFYNNEISEKSEIFDDQFSVERPDGSNFTLKIRSTKLEDSAMYFCARNGLAGVEQFFGPGTRLTVL.